This passage covers 15 T cell receptor beta chains from one sample sequenced in a study of shared clonotypes between healthy human individuals. The method was immunoSEQ multiplex PCR; TCRdb's version includes in-frame clones alone and lacks a portion of them. Among 300,000 to 400,000 clones listed, around 67% were seen once. Sequencing was done on a sample of memory CD4+ T cells sorted from blood. Subset of the sample: CD45RA-negative fraction. The receptor source for this set is a man aged 25-40 years in good health.

V is TRBV5-4 and J is TRBJ2-1, with D maybe TRBD1 (6 bases). The ends were cut back, 4 bases at V and 0 bases at J, with 17 bases in the middle. Per germline, CDR1 SGHNT and CDR2 YYREEE (reference sequence). This CDR3 region has 17 residues. The CDR3 DNA reads as TGTGCCAGCAGCCCAGGGGCGAGCTCAAGCTCCTACAATGAGCAGTTCTTC. It encodes CASSPGASSSSYNEQFF.

As concerns this clone: Other DNA variants within this sample encode the same CDR3. This chain uses TRBV11-2 with TRBJ2-7; a weak D match, TRBD2 (5 bases). Per germline, CDR1 SGHAT and CDR2 FQNNGV. The CDR3 is 13 residues long. The V and J ends lost 4 bases and 7 bases respectively, with 14 bases between them. The CDR3 here is CASSSQSGDEQYF. The DNA of the CDR3 is TGTGCCAGCAGCTCCCAGAGCGGAGATGAGCAGTACTTC.

The CDR3 nucleotides are TGTGCCAGCAGCAATTATCTAGCGCGGGAGCAGTACTTC. Protein product: CASSNYLAREQYF. V and J are TRBV5-4 and TRBJ2-7; D perhaps matches TRBD2 (6 bases). V was shortened by 4 bases and J by 7 bases, with 15 bases between the two germline ends. This CDR3 has 13 residues. The germline gives CDR1 SGHNT, CDR2 YYREEE (reference sequence). Looking up the rest from reference TRBV5-4 and TRBJ2-7 gives the full variable domain: ETGVTQSPTHLIKTRGQQVTLRCSSQSGHNTVSWYQQALGQGPQFIFQYYREEENGRGNFPPRFSGLQFPNYSSELNVNALELDDSALYLCASSNYLAREQYFGPGTRLTVT.

In its sample, this clone was seen a few times. The chain employs TRBV9 and TRBJ1-5; D is ambiguous. V was shortened by 0 bases and J by 3 bases, with 10 bases between the two germline ends. Germline lookup yields CDR1 SGDLS and CDR2 YYNGEE. The CDR3 consists of 15 residues. CDR3 bases: TGTGCCAGCAGCGTAGTCGGGCAGTACAATCAGCCCCAGCATTTT. This encodes CASSVVGQYNQPQHF. The full variable domain, in which reference TRBV9 and TRBJ1-5 provide the parts outside the CDR3, is DSGVTQTPKHLITATGQRVTLRCSPRSGDLSVYWYQQSLDQGLQFLIQYYNGEERAKGNILERFSAQQFPDLHSELNLSSLELGDSALYFCASSVVGQYNQPQHFGDGTRLSIL.

J is TRBJ1-2 and V is TRBV6-1, with D hard to call. The CDR3 spans 13 residues. V was trimmed by 2 bases and J by 7 bases, leaving 11 bases between them. Germline V gene lookup returns CDR1 MNHNS and CDR2 SASEGT. The CDR3 sequence: CASSELVTSGYTF. CDR3 DNA sequence: TGTGCCAGCAGTGAATTGGTGACTTCTGGCTACACCTTC.

The chain recombines TRBV7-2 with TRBJ2-3, with D possibly matching TRBD2 (5 bases). Trimming removed 2 bases from V and 5 bases from J, with 11 bases in between. This CDR3 is 14 amino acids long. Germline CDR1 reads SGHTA; CDR2 reads FQGNSA. The CDR3 loop reads CASSLRTAGDTQYF. As DNA, the CDR3 is TGTGCCAGCAGCTTAAGGACTGCCGGAGATACGCAGTATTTT.

This clone was counted a few times. The chain couples TRBV23-1 to TRBJ2-5, with 14 positions matching TRBD2. TRBV23-1 qualifies as an ORF whose function is uncertain. J was trimmed by 5 bases and V by 7 bases; bases with no gene match: 12. The CDR3 consists of 17 residues. The CDR3 region has the DNA TGCGCCAGCAAAGACTCTGGACTAGCGGGAGGTGACGAGACCCAGTACTTC. This gives the protein CASKDSGLAGGDETQYF.

The chain links TRBV9 to TRBJ2-3, with D possibly called TRBD1 or TRBD2 (5 bases each). Germline CDR1 reads SGDLS; CDR2 reads YYNGEE. Between the trimmed V and J ends, which lost 0 bases and 5 bases, there was a span of 13 bases. The CDR3 extends over 15 amino acids. In DNA form, the CDR3 reads TGTGCCAGCAGCGTAGCGTCCGGGACCAGAGATACGCAGTATTTT. Its protein product is CASSVASGTRDTQYF.

The V and J genes are TRBV27 and TRBJ2-7; the D is unclear. V dropped 7 bases and J dropped 2 bases, with 12 bases sitting between them. The CDR3 runs to 13 residues. The germline V gene encodes CDR1 MNHEY and CDR2 SMNVEV (reference sequence). The CDR3 nucleotides are TGTGCCAGCATGGATGATCAGACCTACGAGCAGTACTTC. As protein: CASMDDQTYEQYF.

In its sample, this clone was seen a few times. V usage is TRBV30 and J usage is TRBJ2-3; 7 bases map to TRBD2. Per the germline V gene, CDR1 is GTSNPN and CDR2 is SVGIG (reference sequence). The CDR3 covers 16 residues. V shed 0 bases, J shed 3 bases, and the junction held 9 bases outside the gene matches. DNA for the CDR3: TGTGCCTGGAGTGTACAGCGCGGGAGTCTGACAGATACGCAGTATTTT. This codes for CAWSVQRGSLTDTQYF.

The chain links TRBV10-2 to TRBJ2-7; D ambiguous. V lost 6 bases, J lost 4 bases, and 16 bases lay in between. Germline V lookup: CDR1 WSHSY, CDR2 SAAADI. The CDR3 is made up of 14 amino acids. The CDR3 sequence: CASRKGPNVYEQYF. In DNA form, the CDR3 reads TGCGCCAGCAGAAAAGGCCCTAATGTATACGAGCAGTACTTC.

Only one count was recorded for this clone. The rearrangement uses TRBV5-5 and TRBJ2-5; D is undetermined. The CDR3 runs 14 residues. V dropped 0 bases and J dropped 2 bases, with 8 bases sitting between them. Germline V gives CDR1 SGHKS, CDR2 YYEKEE (reference sequence). The DNA of the CDR3 is TGTGCCAGCAGCTTGGGTTATCAGCAAGAGACCCAGTACTTC. Encoded protein: CASSLGYQQETQYF.

CDR3 in amino acids: CASSSGLLPDTQYF. Written as DNA, the CDR3 is TGCGCCAGCAGCTCCGGACTACTCCCAGATACGCAGTATTTT. This chain links TRBV5-1 with TRBJ2-3, with D possibly being TRBD2 (6 bases). The CDR3 runs to 14 residues. Germline CDR1 SGHRS, CDR2 YFSETQ. Trimming cost V 3 bases and J 4 bases, with 12 bases left between them.

This clone was detected only once. V is TRBV2 and J is TRBJ2-3; 8 nucleotides line up with TRBD2. Per the germline V gene, CDR1 is SNHLY and CDR2 is FYNNEI. Germline trimming cut 9 bases from V and 4 bases from J; bases unmatched to any gene: 12. CDR3 length: 15 residues. CDR3 sequence: CASTRSGRGADTQYF. CDR3 bases: TGTGCCAGTACCCGTTCCGGGAGGGGAGCAGATACGCAGTATTTT.

V is TRBV5-1 and J is TRBJ1-1; D is unclear. Per germline, CDR1 SGHRS and CDR2 YFSETQ. This CDR3 has 13 residues. V gave up 7 bases and J gave up 0 bases, with 10 bases separating them. CDR3 DNA: TGCGCCAGCCATGAGGCGGTGAACACTGAAGCTTTCTTT. This encodes CASHEAVNTEAFF.